A selection of T cell receptor beta chains follows, all from one sample in a study of T cells in Graves' hyperthyroidism and ophthalmopathy. TCRdb independently ran MiXCR on the multiplex PCR reads; one entry per CDR3 protein. The data show some 600,000 distinct CDR3 sequences, around 42% seen once. Sequencing was carried out using peripheral blood or thyroid tissue (not recorded which). The receptors stem from a woman aged 18-35 years with Graves' hyperthyroidism. Each CDR3 is given with its conserved first and last residue. Each record gives: CDR3 protein, CDR3 DNA, J gene, clone size, D gene, V gene. A D gene is named only where the DNA matches it firmly. Expanded clones are given a class, and other clones once, few, many or no size at all.

CASRGTEYGYTF	TGTGCCAGCCGAGGGACAGAGTATGGCTACACCTTC	TRBJ1-2	once	TRBD1	TRBV2
CASSLGTGGWSPLHF	TGTGCCAGCAGTCTGGGGACAGGGGGTTGGTCACCCCTCCACTTT	TRBJ1-6	many	TRBD1	TRBV6-5
CASSFPDRGGEKLFF	TGTGCCAGCAGCTTCCCTGACAGGGGAGGTGAAAAACTGTTTTTT	TRBJ1-4	NA	TRBD1	TRBV7-9
CATGAGANTGELFF	TGTGCCACCGGAGCGGGGGCGAACACCGGGGAGCTGTTTTTT	TRBJ2-2	NA	TRBD2	TRBV24-1
CASSQELGGGEQYF	TGCGCCAGCAGCCAAGAACTGGGAGGGGGCGAGCAGTACTTC	TRBJ2-7	NA	NA	TRBV10-1
CASSRAGGRETQYF	TGTGCCAGCAGCCGGGCCGGCGGGAGGGAGACCCAGTACTTC	TRBJ2-5	NA	TRBD2	TRBV12-3/TRBV12-4
CAISERQGRNEKLFF	TGTGCCATCAGTGAGCGACAGGGAAGGAATGAAAAACTGTTTTTT	TRBJ1-4	many	TRBD1	TRBV10-3
CASSGQGAWGYTF	TGTGCCAGCAGTGGACAGGGGGCTTGGGGCTACACCTTC	TRBJ1-2	NA	TRBD1	TRBV2
CASSAPGTGFRGELFF	TGTGCCAGCAGCGCCCCCGGGACAGGGTTTCGCGGGGAGCTGTTTTTT	TRBJ2-2	NA	TRBD1	TRBV7-2
CAKPPRRGALNTEAFF	TGTGCCAAGCCCCCCCGCCGGGGGGCCTTGAACACTGAAGCTTTCTTT	TRBJ1-1	NA	NA	TRBV7-3
CAISAVSGYGYTF	TGTGCCATCAGTGCTGTCTCTGGGTATGGCTACACCTTC	TRBJ1-2	NA	NA	TRBV10-3
CSARAEREGTQYF	TGCAGTGCTAGAGCGGAGCGGGAGGGGACCCAGTACTTC	TRBJ2-5	NA	TRBD2	TRBV20-1
CASSDMGPCSF	TGTGCCAGCAGTGATATGGGACCCTGCTCCTTC	TRBJ1-2	NA	NA	TRBV2
CATRATGGDQPQHF	TGTGCCACCAGGGCCACAGGGGGGGATCAGCCCCAGCATTTT	TRBJ1-5	NA	TRBD1	TRBV24-1
CSARDRTSHSNQPQHF	TGCAGTGCGAGGGACAGGACTAGCCATAGCAATCAGCCCCAGCATTTT	TRBJ1-5	NA	TRBD1	TRBV20-1
CASSPGTGKSGELFF	TGTGCCAGCAGTCCCGGGACAGGGAAATCCGGGGAGCTGTTTTTT	TRBJ2-2	NA	TRBD1	TRBV7-3
CASRRGQGANVLTF	TGTGCCAGCAGGAGGGGACAGGGGGCCAACGTCCTGACTTTC	TRBJ2-6	NA	TRBD1	TRBV12-3/TRBV12-4
CSAPQGLGYYGYTF	TGCAGTGCTCCCCAAGGGCTGGGGTACTATGGCTACACCTTC	TRBJ1-2	NA	NA	TRBV20-1